This T cell receptor beta chain was profiled in a study of T-cell reconstitution after alpha-beta-depleted transplantation in children. Findings and caveats of the study: Reports say that about two months after transplant, the alpha-beta T cells came out of several hundred graft clones that had expanded. Where some patients showed high TCRbeta diversity at day 60, it came from recipient T cells and thymic progenitors that had survived. By one year post-transplant, T-cell counts and diversity largely arose from T cells that were newly produced.

Unique molecular identifiers were incorporated when the TCRbeta library was constructed. TCRdb used MiXCR to reprocess the PCR reads, holding one entry per CDR3 protein. The data contain about 830,000 distinct CDR3 sequences, roughly 15% of them singletons. The CDR3 has 13 residues. CDR1 is SGHRS and CDR2 is YFSETQ in the germline V gene. The V end lost 7 bases, the J end lost 0 bases, and 11 bases lay between the germline ends. Only a few counts were recorded for this clonotype. No antigen is known for it. The receptor was isolated from a male patient between 5 and 17 years old who had a stem cell transplant for acute lymphoblastic leukemia, so the T cells may come from the graft donor. Sequenced here: PBMCs, mostly from graft donor cells, sampled 360 days after TCRalphabeta/CD19-depleted stem cell transplant. This chain links TRBV5-1 with TRBJ2-7; D unresolved. The CDR3 protein is CASGISLSYEQYF. Here the CDR3 DNA reads TGCGCCAGCGGGATTAGCCTCTCCTACGAGCAGTACTTC.